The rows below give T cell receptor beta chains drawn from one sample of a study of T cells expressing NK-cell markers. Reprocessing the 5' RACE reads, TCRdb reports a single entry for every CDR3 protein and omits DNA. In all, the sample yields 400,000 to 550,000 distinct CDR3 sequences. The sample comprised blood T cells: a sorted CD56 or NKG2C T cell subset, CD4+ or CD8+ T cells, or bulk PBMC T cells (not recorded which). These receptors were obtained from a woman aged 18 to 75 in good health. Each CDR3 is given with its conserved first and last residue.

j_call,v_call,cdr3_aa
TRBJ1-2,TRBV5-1,CASSPTGLYGYTF
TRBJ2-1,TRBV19,CASRAGLYEQFF
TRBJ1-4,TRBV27,CASTTKGVKTNEKLFF
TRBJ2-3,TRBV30,CAWFRRGTDTQYF
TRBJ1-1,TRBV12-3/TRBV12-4,CASSLGARGNTEAFF
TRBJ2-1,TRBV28,CASRKSGSGYNEQFF
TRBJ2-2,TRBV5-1,CASFTGNTGELFF
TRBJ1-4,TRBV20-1,CSGSRGTGNEKLFF
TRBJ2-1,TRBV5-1,CASSSASSYNEQFF
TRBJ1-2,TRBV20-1,CSAPEAAYGYTF
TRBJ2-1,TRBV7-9,CASSLHRTGVRNEQFF
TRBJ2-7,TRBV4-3,CASSQERTYEQYF
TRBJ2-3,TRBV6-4,CASSDIAGAADTQYF